This T cell receptor beta chain was recovered during a study of T cell changes during pregnancy in multiple sclerosis. This CDR3 spans 15 amino acids. V lost 3 bases to trimming and J lost 4 bases, with 10 bases between them. Germline loops: CDR1 MDHEN, CDR2 SYDVKM. Some clones are missing from TCRdb's copy, which holds only in-frame ones; the method was immunoSEQ multiplex PCR. The repertoire holds about 61,000 clones, with roughly 92% as singletons. This sequence originates from a female donor with multiple sclerosis, enrolled in a pregnancy study. The sample consisted of CD8+ T cells from peripheral blood mononuclear cells, taken in the third trimester of pregnancy. V usage is TRBV28 and J usage is TRBJ2-6, with a tentative D call TRBD1 (6 bases). The CDR3 sequence is CASSFPGVGANVLTF. In DNA form, the CDR3 reads TGTGCCAGCAGTTTCCCAGGGGTAGGGGCCAACGTCCTGACTTTC.